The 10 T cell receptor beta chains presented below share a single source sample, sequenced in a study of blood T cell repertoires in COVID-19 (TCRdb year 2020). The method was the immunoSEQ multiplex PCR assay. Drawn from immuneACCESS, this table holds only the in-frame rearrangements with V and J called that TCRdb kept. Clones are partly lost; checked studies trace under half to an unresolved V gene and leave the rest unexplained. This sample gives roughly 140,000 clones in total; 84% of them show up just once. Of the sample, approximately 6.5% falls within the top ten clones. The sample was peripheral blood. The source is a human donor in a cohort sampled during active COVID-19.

The CDR3 region has the DNA TGTGCCAGCAGCGGGCAGGGTCTTTCCGTCTCTGGAAACACCATATATTTT. It specifies CASSGQGLSVSGNTIYF. The chain joins TRBV2 to TRBJ1-3; a possible D gene is TRBD1 (5 bases). Germline V gives CDR1 SNHLY, CDR2 FYNNEI. The CDR3 contains 17 residues. Trimming took off 6 bases at V and 0 bases at J, with 18 bases between the two ends.

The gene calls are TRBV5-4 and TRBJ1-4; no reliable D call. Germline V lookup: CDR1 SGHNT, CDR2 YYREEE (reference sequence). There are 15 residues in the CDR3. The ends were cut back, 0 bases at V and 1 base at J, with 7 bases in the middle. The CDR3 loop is CASSLGSGTNEKLFF. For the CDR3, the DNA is TGTGCCAGCAGCTTGGGGTCCGGAACTAATGAAAAACTGTTTTTT.

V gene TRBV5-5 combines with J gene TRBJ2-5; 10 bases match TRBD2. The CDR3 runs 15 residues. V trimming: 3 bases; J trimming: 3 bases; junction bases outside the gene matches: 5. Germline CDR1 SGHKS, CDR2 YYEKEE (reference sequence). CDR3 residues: CASSSSGGSEETQYF. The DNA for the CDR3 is TGTGCCAGCAGCTCTAGCGGGGGCTCCGAAGAGACCCAGTACTTC.

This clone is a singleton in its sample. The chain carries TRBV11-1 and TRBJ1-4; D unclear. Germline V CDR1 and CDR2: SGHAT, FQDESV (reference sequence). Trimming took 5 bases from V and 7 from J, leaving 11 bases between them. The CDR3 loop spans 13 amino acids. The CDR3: CASSTPGSEKLFF. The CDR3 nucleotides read TGTGCCAGCAGCACCCCGGGTAGTGAAAAACTGTTTTTT.

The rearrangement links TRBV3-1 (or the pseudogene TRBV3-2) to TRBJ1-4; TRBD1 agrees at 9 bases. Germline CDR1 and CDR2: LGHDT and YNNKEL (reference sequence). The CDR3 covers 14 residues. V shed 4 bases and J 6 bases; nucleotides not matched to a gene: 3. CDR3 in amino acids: CASSRRTGDEKLFF. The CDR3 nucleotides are TGTGCCAGCAGCCGACGGACAGGGGATGAAAAACTGTTTTTT.

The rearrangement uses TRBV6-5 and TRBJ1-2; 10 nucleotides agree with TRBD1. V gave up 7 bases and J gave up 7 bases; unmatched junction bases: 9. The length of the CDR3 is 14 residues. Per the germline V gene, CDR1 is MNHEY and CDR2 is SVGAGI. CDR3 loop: CASTSTDRGGGYTF. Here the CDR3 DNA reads TGTGCCAGCACCTCCACGGACAGGGGGGGTGGCTACACCTTC.

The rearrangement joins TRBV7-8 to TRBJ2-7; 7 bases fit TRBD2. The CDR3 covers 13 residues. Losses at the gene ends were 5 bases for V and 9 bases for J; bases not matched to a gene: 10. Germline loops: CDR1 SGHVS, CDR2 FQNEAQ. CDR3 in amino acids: CASSPSGVGVQYF. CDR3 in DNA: TGTGCCAGCAGCCCTAGCGGTGTGGGTGTGCAGTACTTC.

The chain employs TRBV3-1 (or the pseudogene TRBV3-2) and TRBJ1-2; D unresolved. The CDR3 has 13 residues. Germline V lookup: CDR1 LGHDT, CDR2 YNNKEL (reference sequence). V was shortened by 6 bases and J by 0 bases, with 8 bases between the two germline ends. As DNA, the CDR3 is TGTGCCAGCAGTTTCGTAACTAACTATGGCTACACCTTC. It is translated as CASSFVTNYGYTF.

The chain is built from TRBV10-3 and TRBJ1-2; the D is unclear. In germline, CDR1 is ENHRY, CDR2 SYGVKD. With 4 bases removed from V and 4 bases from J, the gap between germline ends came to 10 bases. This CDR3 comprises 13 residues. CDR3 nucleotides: TGTGCCATCAGTGCATCGGCAGGCTATGGCTACACCTTC. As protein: CAISASAGYGYTF.

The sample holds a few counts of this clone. DNA for the CDR3: TGTGCCAGCAGTCCGCGGCTGAGCGGCTCACCCCTCCACTTT. Protein sequence: CASSPRLSGSPLHF. V gene TRBV2 combines with J gene TRBJ1-6; no reliable D call. The V gene lost 5 bases and the J gene lost 10 bases, with 15 bases spanning the gap. This CDR3 has 14 amino acids. Germline values: CDR1 SNHLY, CDR2 FYNNEI.